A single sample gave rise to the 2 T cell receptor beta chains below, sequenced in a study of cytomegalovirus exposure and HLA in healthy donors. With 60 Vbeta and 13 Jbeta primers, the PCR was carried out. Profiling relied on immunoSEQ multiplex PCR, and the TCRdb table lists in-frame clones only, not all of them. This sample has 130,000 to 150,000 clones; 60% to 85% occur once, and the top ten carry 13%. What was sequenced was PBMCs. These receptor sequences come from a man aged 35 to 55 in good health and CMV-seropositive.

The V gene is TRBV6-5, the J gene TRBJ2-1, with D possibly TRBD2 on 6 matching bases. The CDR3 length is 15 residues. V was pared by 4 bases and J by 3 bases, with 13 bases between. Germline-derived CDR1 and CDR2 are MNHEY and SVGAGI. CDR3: CASSFKSGYYNEQFF. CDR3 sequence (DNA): TGTGCCAGCAGTTTTAAGAGCGGGTACTACAATGAGCAGTTCTTC.

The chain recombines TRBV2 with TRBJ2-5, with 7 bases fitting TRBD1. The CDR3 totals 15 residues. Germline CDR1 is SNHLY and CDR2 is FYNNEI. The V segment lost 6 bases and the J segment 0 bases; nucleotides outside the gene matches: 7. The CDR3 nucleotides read TGTGCCAGCAGCGACAGGGTATCGTACCAAGAGACCCAGTACTTC. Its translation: CASSDRVSYQETQYF.